Reported below is one T cell receptor (beta chain). Its target antigen remains unknown. No base-level quality is on record; no much larger clone is a single base apart. These data originate in a study of OX40 agonist ivuxolimab in advanced cancers. With respect to the entire study: Ivuxolimab, which targeted the costimulatory receptor OX40 (CD134), was an agonistic, fully human IgG2 monoclonal antibody. Intravenous ivuxolimab was administered to patients every 2 weeks at six dose levels: 0.01, 0.1, 0.3, 1.5, 3 and 10 mg/kg. Of the roughly 54 dose-escalation patients, hepatocellular carcinoma was present in around 19, melanoma in roughly 15, renal cell carcinoma in 9 and head and neck cancer in 9. In the dose-escalation cohort, 70% to 85% of patients were male, and the mean age was 60 years with a range of roughly 23 to 79. Prior anti-PD-1, anti-PD-L1 or anti-CTLA-4 therapy was permitted, and checkpoint inhibitors had been received by about 36% of dose-escalation patients. Partial responses occurred in three dose-escalation patients: two with cutaneous melanoma and one with hepatocellular carcinoma. The purpose of peripheral TCRbeta sequencing was to test whether ivuxolimab changed TCR sequence diversity and led to clonal T-cell expansion. The paper reports the monotherapy dose-escalation portion (N of about 47 patients) of the phase I ivuxolimab trial. What the work shows at the level of the full study, not this receptor alone: At doses of 0.1 to 3.0 mg/kg, clonal expansion of both CD4+ and CD8+ blood T cells was observed from baseline to week 6. Low levels of normalized T-cell clonal expansion were also seen in some nonresponding patients. In the 0.1-3.0 mg/kg groups, partial responders were among the patients with the lowest normalized peripheral clonal expansion, particularly in CD8+ T cells. After ivuxolimab, CD8+ T cells had more expanded clones than CD4+ T cells on average. The antigen specificity of the peripheral T cells that underwent clonal expansion was not determined.

Genomic DNA was extracted from sorted cells for sequencing of the TCRbeta CDR3 region. The immunoSEQ Assay was used for sequencing of TCRbeta CDR3 regions. TCRdb provides this immuneACCESS table in a form limited to in-frame rearrangements. Some clones are lacking; in checked studies, under half of them reflect an unresolved V gene, and why the rest are absent is not known. This sample holds approximately 110,000 clones; around 93% were observed only once. Roughly 0.8% of the sample is in the top ten clones. The V end loses 6 bases and the J end loses 1 base, and a stretch of 14 bases separates them. In the germline V gene, CDR1 corresponds to SGDLS and CDR2 to YYNGEE. The CDR3 runs 15 residues from the cysteine to the phenylalanine. Only the CDR3 portion is preserved as DNA: 45 bases, with reading frame beginning at the first base. Patients with autoimmune disease history or receiving systemic immunosuppression were excluded from the trial. Peripheral blood for TCR sequencing was collected from all dose cohorts at baseline, on cycle 4 day 1, and on cycle 7 day 1. Samples were obtained from an open-label, multicenter, first-in-human phase I dose-escalation trial of ivuxolimab. Adults with locally advanced or metastatic head and neck squamous cell, hepatocellular, melanoma or renal cell carcinoma were enrolled in the trial. Before TCR sequencing, CD4+ and CD8+ T cells were separately sorted from peripheral blood.

The V and J genes are TRBV9 and TRBJ2-1; TRBD2 could be the D gene, as 6 bases match. This clonotype originated in an adult with an advanced solid tumor such as melanoma, head and neck, liver or kidney cancer. The sample in question was CD4+ or CD8+ T cells sorted from blood, obtained in a trial of the OX40 agonist ivuxolimab. The CDR3 protein sequence reads: CASTGRTASYNEQFF. The nucleotide sequence is given as TGTGCCAGCACGGGGAGGACCGCATCCTACAATGAGCAGTTCTTC.